The clone carrying this TCR beta chain was detected ten times or more. Its specificity is not known. CDR3 regions of TCR beta were amplified from RNA transcripts. The library came from an HTBI-primed first-round RT-PCR and a second-round multiplex PCR. TCRdb processed the multiplex PCR reads anew with MiXCR; each CDR3 protein has one entry. The data contain about 400,000 distinct CDR3 sequences, 15% of them seen just once; the ten biggest clones take up approximately 7%. The CDR3 is 13 amino acids. V lost 3 bases and J 5 bases, leaving 8 bases between the germline ends. The data stem from a study of Graves' ophthalmopathy and Graves' hyperthyroidism. General study points: Built on 13 signatures, a model told ophthalmopathy apart from stable hyperthyroidism with approximately 88% sensitivity and over 80% specificity.

Fresh peripheral blood, approximately 10 ml, was the PBMC source. J is TRBJ1-5 and V is TRBV12-3 or TRBV12-4; a possible D gene is TRBD1 (5 bases). Sample: peripheral blood. The receptor was derived from a woman under 30 with stable Graves' hyperthyroidism. This CDR3 reads CASSLATDQPQHF. The CDR3, as DNA: TGTGCCAGCAGTTTGGCGACAGATCAGCCCCAGCATTTT.